The 26 T cell receptor beta chains reported below all come from one sample, sequenced in a study of T cell responses to AZD1222 COVID-19 vaccine. Repertoires were generated with immunoSEQ multiplex PCR, while TCRdb's copy carries only in-frame clones and drops some. The sample records some 160,000 clones, about 92% being singletons. Source: peripheral blood, taken on day 0 of AZD1222 vaccination. All receptors come from an adult in good health.

The rearrangement joins TRBV5-1 to TRBJ1-4; D may be TRBD1 (5 bases). The CDR3 totals 15 residues. Trimming removed 1 base from V and 0 bases from J, with 7 bases in between. Germline CDR1 SGHRS, CDR2 YFSETQ. CDR3 coding DNA: TGCGCCAGCAGCTTGACAGGCGCAACTAATGAAAAACTGTTTTTT. Residues: CASSLTGATNEKLFF.

This chain links TRBV5-6 with TRBJ2-7; D is undetermined. Trimming shortened V by 4 bases and J by 6 bases, and 8 bases separated the two germline ends. The CDR3 covers 11 residues. The V gene's germline CDR1 is SGHDT and CDR2 YYEEEE. The CDR3 sequence is CASSRASEQYF. In DNA form, the CDR3 reads TGTGCCAGCAGCAGGGCGAGCGAGCAGTACTTC.

The chain couples TRBV24-1 to TRBJ2-1; D is possibly TRBD2 (5 bases). V lost 1 base and J 5 bases, leaving 11 bases between the germline ends. In germline, CDR1 is KGHDR, CDR2 SFDVKD. This CDR3 is 15 amino acids long. CDR3: CATSDFGRGNNEQFF. The CDR3 DNA reads as TGTGCCACCAGTGATTTTGGGAGAGGGAACAATGAGCAGTTCTTC.

The chain combines TRBV6-5 with TRBJ2-1, with a tentative D call TRBD1 (6 bases). Trimming shortened V by 0 bases and J by 6 bases, and 12 bases separated the two germline ends. Germline assignment: CDR1 MNHEY and CDR2 SVGAGI. The CDR3 consists of 15 residues. CDR3 region: CASSYSSGERNEQFF. The CDR3 DNA sequence: TGTGCCAGCAGTTACTCGTCAGGGGAACGCAATGAGCAGTTCTTC.

This chain uses TRBV3-1 (or the pseudogene TRBV3-2) with TRBJ2-2; 9 positions match TRBD2. Germline assignment: CDR1 LGHDT and CDR2 YNNKEL (reference sequence). The CDR3 spans 16 residues. The J segment lost 5 bases and the V segment lost 4 bases, leaving 8 bases of the junction unmatched. DNA of the CDR3: TGTGCCAGCAGCCCCGACAGCGGGGGGTCAACCGGGGAGCTGTTTTTT. Translated, it gives CASSPDSGGSTGELFF.

This rearrangement joins TRBV3-1 (or the pseudogene TRBV3-2) to TRBJ2-7; 9 bases align to TRBD1. This CDR3 spans 15 amino acids. With V trimmed by 1 base and J by 4 bases, 5 bases remained unmatched. CDR1 is LGHDT, CDR2 YNNKEL, per germline (reference sequence). The CDR3 sequence: CASSQGDRASYEQYF. CDR3 DNA sequence: TGTGCCAGCAGCCAAGGGGACAGGGCCTCATACGAGCAGTACTTC.

This rearrangement joins TRBV2 to TRBJ2-2; D tentatively fits TRBD1 or TRBD2 (5 bases each). V dropped 5 bases and J dropped 6 bases, with 13 bases sitting between them. The germline gives CDR1 SNHLY, CDR2 FYNNEI. This CDR3 region has 14 residues. The CDR3 spells CASSTRGVSGELFF. In DNA, the CDR3 is TGTGCCAGCAGTACTAGGGGAGTCTCCGGGGAGCTGTTTTTT.

The chain uses TRBV19 and TRBJ1-6; D perhaps matches TRBD1 (6 bases). V was pared by 5 bases and J by 9 bases, with 20 bases between. CDR3 length: 16 residues. Germline V lookup: CDR1 LNHDA, CDR2 SQIVND (reference sequence). CDR3 sequence reads: CASSDLILQGFSPLHF. The CDR3 DNA reads TGTGCCAGTAGTGATTTGATACTACAGGGATTTTCACCCCTCCACTTT. Drawing the rest from reference TRBV19 and TRBJ1-6, the complete variable domain is DGGITQSPKYLFRKEGQNVTLSCEQNLNHDAMYWYRQDPGQGLRLIYYSQIVNDFQKGDIAEGYSVSREKKESFPLTVTSAQKNPTAFYLCASSDLILQGFSPLHFGNGTRLTVT.

This clone appeared a single time. The chain employs TRBV19 and TRBJ2-6, with D uncertain. The germline gives CDR1 LNHDA, CDR2 SQIVND (reference sequence). The CDR3 spans 13 residues. The V gene lost 7 bases and the J gene lost 1 base, with 5 bases spanning the gap. DNA for the CDR3: TGTGCCAGTACGTCATCTGGGGCCAACGTCCTGACTTTC. It specifies CASTSSGANVLTF.

The V gene is TRBV27, the J gene TRBJ2-2; D call uncertain. The V end was cut by 3 bases, the J end by 1 base, with 9 bases between. The CDR3 consists of 15 residues. The germline V gene has CDR1 MNHEY and CDR2 SMNVEV (reference sequence). This chain's CDR3 is CASSFISLNTGELFF. CDR3 nucleotide sequence: TGTGCCAGCAGTTTTATATCCTTGAACACCGGGGAGCTGTTTTTT.

The chain recombines TRBV7-6 with TRBJ1-3; no definite D call. The V and J ends lost 1 base and 0 bases respectively, with 13 bases between them. CDR1 is SGHVS and CDR2 is FNYEAQ in the germline V gene. The CDR3 is made up of 17 amino acids. The CDR3 sequence: CASSLEVASSSGNTIYF. The CDR3 region has the DNA TGTGCCAGCAGCTTAGAGGTTGCCTCGTCCTCTGGAAACACCATATATTTT.

This sequence joins TRBV11-2 and TRBJ2-2, with no clear D. Trimming stripped 4 bases from V and 4 bases from J, with 13 bases between. The CDR3 runs to 15 residues. The germline V gene encodes CDR1 SGHAT and CDR2 FQNNGV. The CDR3 is CASSYRSPSTGELFF. The CDR3 bases are TGTGCCAGCAGCTACCGGTCACCGAGCACCGGGGAGCTGTTTTTT.

This clone was recorded a few times. This chain connects TRBV7-8 to TRBJ1-5; perhaps TRBD1 as D (5 bases). The CDR3 spans 13 residues. V shed 5 bases and J shed 6 bases, with 11 bases lying between them. Germline V lookup: CDR1 SGHVS, CDR2 FQNEAQ. The CDR3 region has the DNA TGTGCCAGCAGCGTCGGGGGTAGTCAGCCCCAGCATTTT. The encoded protein is CASSVGGSQPQHF.

The gene calls are TRBV18 and TRBJ1-1; 7 bases match TRBD1. Germline V gene sequence: CDR1 KGHSH, CDR2 LQKENI. V shed 2 bases, J shed 1 base, and the junction held 4 bases outside the gene matches. This CDR3 has 15 amino acids. CDR3: CASSPGTDQNTEAFF. DNA for the CDR3: TGTGCCAGCTCACCAGGGACAGACCAGAACACTGAAGCTTTCTTT.

The chain combines TRBV3-1 (or the pseudogene TRBV3-2) with TRBJ1-3; the D is unclear. V lost 4 bases and J 8 bases, leaving 12 bases between the germline ends. The CDR3 spans 13 residues. Germline values: CDR1 LGHDT, CDR2 YNNKEL (reference sequence). The CDR3 bases are TGTGCCAGCAGCCCAGCCTCGGACTACACCATATATTTT. Residues: CASSPASDYTIYF.

The genes are TRBV7-6 and TRBJ2-3; 8 bases line up with TRBD1. The CDR3 spans 16 residues. CDR1 and CDR2 (germline): SGHVS, FNYEAQ. V dropped 5 bases and J dropped 4; count of bases not matched to a gene: 11. Here the CDR3 DNA reads TGTGCCAGCAGCCCAAGCCGGGACAGGAGAGCAGATACGCAGTATTTT. Residues: CASSPSRDRRADTQYF.

V and J are TRBV15 and TRBJ1-5, with D uncertain. Trimming took off 0 bases at V and 3 bases at J, with 9 bases between the two ends. The CDR3 extends over 15 amino acids. Per germline, CDR1 LNHNV and CDR2 YYDKDF (reference sequence). The CDR3 region is CATSRDLGYNQPQHF. In DNA form, the CDR3 reads TGTGCCACCAGCAGAGATCTAGGGTACAATCAGCCCCAGCATTTT.

The CDR3 bases are TGTGCCAGTAGTATTTGGATGGGGGCTCCCTATGGCTACACCTTC. This gives the protein CASSIWMGAPYGYTF. The chain employs TRBV19 and TRBJ1-2; D is possibly TRBD1 (6 bases). This CDR3 has 15 residues. Trimming shortened V by 3 bases and J by 4 bases, and 15 bases separated the two germline ends. Germline V gene lookup returns CDR1 LNHDA and CDR2 SQIVND (reference sequence).

This chain joins TRBV28 and TRBJ1-1; D gene unclear. The germline V gene encodes CDR1 MDHEN and CDR2 SYDVKM. CDR3 length equals 15 residues. V was trimmed by 2 bases and J by 1 base, leaving 11 bases between them. CDR3 nucleotide sequence: TGTGCCAGCAGTTTACGCCCAGCCACGAACACTGAAGCTTTCTTT. Its translation is CASSLRPATNTEAFF.

The CDR3 DNA reads TGTGCCAGCAGCCACCAACTGTCGGGGGATGGAGAGACCCAGTACTTC. As protein: CASSHQLSGDGETQYF. V and J are TRBV14 and TRBJ2-5, with TRBD2 as a possible D gene (6 bases). V was cut by 3 bases and J by 4 bases, with 18 bases left in between. CDR3 length: 16 residues. CDR1 and CDR2 (germline): SGHDN, FVKESK.

This sequence joins TRBV5-1 and TRBJ2-7, with 9 bases matching TRBD2. The length of the CDR3 is 15 residues. Germline V gives CDR1 SGHRS, CDR2 YFSETQ. V shed 1 base and J 0 bases; nucleotides not matched to a gene: 2. CDR3 sequence reads: CASSLPLAGSYEQYF. The CDR3 coding sequence is TGCGCCAGCAGCTTGCCACTAGCGGGCTCCTACGAGCAGTACTTC. Full variable domain (rest looked up from reference TRBV5-1 and TRBJ2-7): KAGVTQTPRYLIKTRGQQVTLSCSPISGHRSVSWYQQTPGQGLQFLFEYFSETQRNKGNFPGRFSGRQFSNSRSEMNVSTLELGDSALYLCASSLPLAGSYEQYFGPGTRLTVT.

The chain recombines TRBV6-5 with TRBJ2-7, with D unresolved. The germline gives CDR1 MNHEY, CDR2 SVGAGI. This CDR3 comprises 13 residues. V lost 7 bases to trimming and J lost 1 base, with 11 bases between them. The CDR3 DNA sequence: TGTGCCAGCATTAAGGACCCTTCCTACGAGCAGTACTTC. This codes for CASIKDPSYEQYF.

This rearrangement joins TRBV3-1 (or the pseudogene TRBV3-2) to TRBJ1-4, with D perhaps matching TRBD1 (5 bases). Germline V gene data show CDR1 as LGHDT and CDR2 as YNNKEL (reference sequence). The CDR3 runs to 16 residues. Trimming left V 1 base short and J 0 bases short, with 9 bases between. The CDR3 DNA reads as TGTGCCAGCAGCCAAGGGGGGGGTCCAACTAATGAAAAACTGTTTTTT. Translation: CASSQGGGPTNEKLFF.

The chain recombines TRBV28 with TRBJ1-1, with D perhaps TRBD1 (6 bases). V was cut by 5 bases and J by 7 bases, with 14 bases left in between. The CDR3 length is 13 residues. Germline CDR1 MDHEN, CDR2 SYDVKM. CDR3 DNA sequence: TGTGCCAGCAGTAAGGGGGGAGAGTTTGAAGCTTTCTTT. It codes for CASSKGGEFEAFF.

This chain connects TRBV7-6 to TRBJ2-7; the D is unclear. Trimming removed 5 bases from V and 1 base from J, with 30 bases in between. This CDR3 has 20 amino acids. Germline V lookup: CDR1 SGHVS, CDR2 FNYEAQ. CDR3 coding DNA: TGTGCCAGCAGCCCAGATCCGAGTTTGAAGCGCCTGGGATCATCCTACGAGCAGTACTTC. It translates to CASSPDPSLKRLGSSYEQYF.

V is TRBV4-2 and J is TRBJ2-1; D unclear. Germline values: CDR1 LGHNA, CDR2 YNFKEQ. The CDR3 loop spans 16 amino acids. Trimming removed 0 bases at V and 2 bases at J, with 11 bases between. The CDR3 DNA reads TGTGCCAGCAGCCAAGATATCGGCAGCACCTACAATGAGCAGTTCTTC. Its protein is CASSQDIGSTYNEQFF.